The 17 T cell receptor beta chains presented below share a single source sample, sequenced in a study of T cells after yellow fever vaccination. TCRdb used MiXCR to reprocess the 5' RACE reads, holding one entry per CDR3 protein. The repertoire includes hundreds of thousands of distinct CDR3 sequences, 10% to 15% of them detected once, and more than 13% sits in the top ten. The sample here was PBMCs, taken on the day of the yellow fever booster vaccination. The receptors come from a man aged 30 to 39 who received the YFV17D yellow fever vaccine.

This clonotype was detected once. The gene calls are TRBV18 and TRBJ2-5; 7 bases match TRBD1. The CDR3 contains 15 residues. From germline, CDR1 is KGHSH and CDR2 LQKENI. Unmatched junction bases numbered 8, after V lost 2 bases and J lost 5 bases. CDR3 loop: CASSPGPGGDETQYF. In nucleotides, the CDR3 is TGTGCCAGCTCACCAGGGCCAGGGGGAGATGAGACCCAGTACTTC.

Concerning this clonotype itself: One junction end does not reproduce the germline sequence, and a read error may be involved. The chain joins TRBV9 to TRBJ2-1; D remains ambiguous. This CDR3 has 14 amino acids. Germline values: CDR1 SGDLS, CDR2 YYNGEE. The CDR3 sequence: CASTVAPGLNEQFF. The CDR3 coding sequence is TGTGCCAGCACCGTAGCTCCAGGTCTCAATGAGCAGTTCTTC.

The table lists this clonotype with a few counts. The CDR3 sequence is CASSPRGTENTGELFF. The CDR3, as DNA: TGTGCCAGCTCACCCCGGGGGACAGAGAACACCGGGGAGCTGTTTTTT. J is TRBJ2-2 and V is TRBV6-1; perhaps TRBD1 as D (7 bases). V was cut by 8 bases and J by 1 base, with 17 bases left in between. This CDR3 region has 16 residues. CDR1 and CDR2 from the germline V gene are MNHNS and SASEGT.

The rearrangement joins TRBV12-3 or TRBV12-4 to TRBJ1-5, with 7 bases matching TRBD1. This CDR3 is built from 14 residues. Losses at the gene ends were 1 base for V and 5 bases for J; bases not matched to a gene: 2. Here the CDR3 reads CASSLVRGHQPQHF. The CDR3 nucleotides are TGTGCCAGCAGTTTAGTTAGGGGGCATCAGCCCCAGCATTTT.

This clonotype was recorded a few times. V is TRBV20-1 and J is TRBJ1-1; perhaps TRBD1 as D (6 bases). The CDR3 totals 13 residues. V was pared by 3 bases and J by 2 bases, with 10 bases between. Germline loops: CDR1 DFQATT, CDR2 SNEGSKA (reference sequence). The CDR3 is CSASIGGNTEAFF. The CDR3 nucleotides read TGCAGTGCTAGTATCGGGGGCAACACTGAAGCTTTCTTT.

This clonotype was counted between two and nine times. V is TRBV6-1 and J is TRBJ1-5; TRBD1 is a possible D gene (6 bases). Germline loops: CDR1 MNHNS, CDR2 SASEGT. The CDR3 runs to 15 residues. V was trimmed by 5 bases and J by 4 bases, leaving 15 bases between them. CDR3 bases: TGTGCCAGCAGTCTCCGGTGGAGGGGGAATCAGCCCCAGCATTTT. It codes for CASSLRWRGNQPQHF.

The rearrangement uses TRBV10-3 and TRBJ1-1; 7 nucleotides match TRBD1. The ends lost 5 bases at V and 3 bases at J; junction bases unmatched: 3. CDR1 and CDR2 from the germline V gene are ENHRY and SYGVKD. The CDR3 spans 13 residues. This chain's CDR3 is CAISLTGYTEAFF. The CDR3 nucleotides are TGTGCCATCAGTCTGACAGGGTACACTGAAGCTTTCTTT.

The rearrangement uses TRBV28 and TRBJ2-1; D possibly corresponds to TRBD2 (5 bases). Per the germline V gene, CDR1 is MDHEN and CDR2 is SYDVKM. The V gene lost 4 bases and the J gene lost 5 bases, with 21 bases spanning the gap. The CDR3 covers 17 residues. CDR3 sequence: CASSSQMGKRTNNEQFF. The CDR3 DNA follows: TGTGCCAGCAGTTCCCAGATGGGGAAGCGGACCAACAATGAGCAGTTCTTC. Based on the CDR3 plus reference TRBV28 and TRBJ2-1, the full variable domain is DVKVTQSSRYLVKRTGEKVFLECVQDMDHENMFWYRQDPGLGLRLIYFSYDVKMKEKGDIPEGYSVSREKKERFSLILESASTNQTSMYLCASSSQMGKRTNNEQFFGPGTRLTVL.

The rearrangement uses TRBV6-2 or TRBV6-3 and TRBJ2-2, with 7 nucleotides matching TRBD2. V lost 4 bases, J lost 3 bases, and 8 bases stayed unmatched. The CDR3 is made up of 16 amino acids. The V gene's germline CDR1 is MNHEY and CDR2 SVGEGT. CDR3 loop: CASSFVLAEYTGELFF. CDR3 DNA sequence: TGTGCCAGCAGTTTCGTCCTAGCGGAATACACCGGGGAGCTGTTTTTT.

This clonotype was counted a few times. J is TRBJ2-1 and V is TRBV7-9; possibly TRBD2 for D (6 bases). CDR1 is SEHNR and CDR2 is FQNEAQ in the germline V gene (reference sequence). This CDR3 spans 15 amino acids. V was cut by 5 bases and J by 6 bases, with 17 bases left in between. CDR3 protein: CASSRVLAGINEQFF. In DNA form, the CDR3 reads TGTGCCAGCAGCCGGGTCTTGGCGGGAATCAATGAGCAGTTCTTC.

V gene TRBV14 combines with J gene TRBJ2-1; 7 bases line up with TRBD1. Germline CDR1 and CDR2: SGHDN and FVKESK. V shed 6 bases and J 4 bases; nucleotides not matched to a gene: 15. The CDR3 is 17 residues long. The CDR3: CASSMEALRQGYNEQFF. CDR3 nucleotide sequence: TGTGCCAGCAGTATGGAAGCGCTACGACAGGGTTACAATGAGCAGTTCTTC.

The chain couples TRBV7-9 to TRBJ2-1; 7 bases are a match to TRBD2. V shed 4 bases and J 4 bases; nucleotides not matched to a gene: 13. Germline loops: CDR1 SEHNR, CDR2 FQNEAQ (reference sequence). CDR3 length equals 17 residues. The CDR3 region is CASSSPTGGIRYNEQFF. The DNA for the CDR3 is TGTGCCAGCAGCTCACCTACCGGGGGGATCCGTTACAATGAGCAGTTCTTC.

This chain links TRBV30 with TRBJ2-3; unclear D gene. Trimming removed 3 bases from V and 2 bases from J, with 3 bases in between. The CDR3 runs to 11 residues. The germline V gene has CDR1 GTSNPN and CDR2 SVGIG (reference sequence). CDR3 loop: CAWSLTDTQYF. As DNA, the CDR3 is TGTGCCTGGAGCCTCACAGATACGCAGTATTTT. The full variable domain, with the rest looked up from reference TRBV30 and TRBJ2-3, is SQTIHQWPATLVQPVGSPLSLECTVEGTSNPNLYWYRQAAGRGLQLLFYSVGIGQISSEVPQNLSASRPQDRQFILSSKKLLLSDSGFYLCAWSLTDTQYFGPGTRLTVL.

This clonotype was seen a few times. This chain joins TRBV29-1 and TRBJ1-2; no reliable D call. V was pared by 6 bases and J by 6 bases, with 11 bases between. This CDR3 has 11 amino acids. In germline, CDR1 is SQVTM, CDR2 ANQGSEA. CDR3 in DNA: TGCAGCGTCGACCCGGTGGATGGCTACACCTTC. Protein product: CSVDPVDGYTF.

This clonotype turned up a few times. The chain has TRBV20-1 and TRBJ1-5; D is possibly TRBD1 (6 bases). Germline V gene lookup returns CDR1 DFQATT and CDR2 SNEGSKA (reference sequence). V dropped 6 bases and J dropped 4 bases, with 19 bases sitting between them. The CDR3 length is 15 residues. The CDR3 spells CSAYLQGPANQPQHF. Written as DNA, the CDR3 is TGCAGTGCCTACCTACAGGGCCCGGCGAATCAGCCCCAGCATTTT.

V usage is TRBV20-1 and J usage is TRBJ2-5, with D perhaps TRBD2 (6 bases). Trimming took off 6 bases at V and 4 bases at J, with 9 bases between the two ends. CDR1 DFQATT and CDR2 SNEGSKA come from the germline V gene (reference sequence). CDR3 length: 11 amino acids. The CDR3 region has the DNA TGCAGTGCGCTTAGCGGAGAGACCCAGTACTTC. Its translation is CSALSGETQYF.

This clonotype came up many times. The chain links TRBV29-1 to TRBJ2-3, with D uncertain. The CDR3 has 13 residues. The V end was cut by 2 bases, the J end by 10 bases, with 16 bases between. Germline-derived CDR1 and CDR2 are SQVTM and ANQGSEA. Written as DNA, the CDR3 is TGCAGCGTTGAACCGGGCCACATCAAGTCGCAGTATTTT. Encoded protein: CSVEPGHIKSQYF.